This TCR beta chain was observed in a study of OX40 agonist ivuxolimab in advanced cancers. Study information: Intravenous ivuxolimab was administered to patients every 2 weeks at 0.01 to 10 mg/kg. General study findings and limits: Circulating CD4+ and CD8+ T cells showed clonal expansion by week 6 at 0.1 to 3.0 mg/kg.

Turning to this clone: Its antigen is unknown.

In germline, CDR1 is SGHNT, CDR2 YYREEE (reference sequence). Trimming pared 4 bases from V and 2 bases from J, leaving 23 bases between. This CDR3 contains 18 residues. The assay was immunoSEQ multiplex PCR, and TCRdb's table has in-frame clones only and misses some. The table lists over 75,000 clones, around 87% of them singletons, with about 4% in the top ten. Sample: CD4+ or CD8+ T cells sorted from blood, taken in a trial of the OX40 agonist ivuxolimab. This chain joins TRBV5-4 and TRBJ2-3; D is perhaps TRBD1 (5 bases). The receptor was isolated from an adult with an advanced solid tumor such as melanoma, head and neck, liver or kidney cancer. In DNA, the CDR3 is TGTGCCAGCAGCAGGGGCCAGTTTGCGCCTGGTAACACAGATACGCAGTATTTT. This gives the protein CASSRGQFAPGNTDTQYF.